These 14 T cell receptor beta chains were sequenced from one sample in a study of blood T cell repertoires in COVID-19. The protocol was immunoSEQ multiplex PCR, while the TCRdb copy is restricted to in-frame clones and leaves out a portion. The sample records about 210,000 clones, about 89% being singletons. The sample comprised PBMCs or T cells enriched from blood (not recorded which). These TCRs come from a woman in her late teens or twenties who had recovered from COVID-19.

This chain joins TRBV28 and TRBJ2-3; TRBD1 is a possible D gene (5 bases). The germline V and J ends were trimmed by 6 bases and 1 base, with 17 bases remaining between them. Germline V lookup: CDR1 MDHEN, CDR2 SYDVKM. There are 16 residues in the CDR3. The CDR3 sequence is CASSRAVARGTDTQYF. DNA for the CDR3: TGTGCCAGCAGCCGCGCCGTCGCCAGGGGCACAGATACGCAGTATTTT.

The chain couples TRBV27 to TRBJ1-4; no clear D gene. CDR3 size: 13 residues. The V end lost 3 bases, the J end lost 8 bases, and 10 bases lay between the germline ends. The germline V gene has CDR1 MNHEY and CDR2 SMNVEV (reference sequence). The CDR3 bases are TGTGCCAGCAGTTTCAGGCTACAGGAAAAACTGTTTTTT. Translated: CASSFRLQEKLFF.

The CDR3 here is CASSVRTGIGRDEQFF. In nucleotides, the CDR3 is TGTGCCAGCAGTGTACGGACAGGGATCGGTCGGGATGAGCAGTTCTTC. The chain is built from TRBV28 and TRBJ2-1, with 8 bases identical to TRBD1. CDR3 length: 16 residues. V lost 5 bases and J lost 8; bases outside the gene matches: 14. CDR1 is MDHEN, CDR2 SYDVKM, per germline.

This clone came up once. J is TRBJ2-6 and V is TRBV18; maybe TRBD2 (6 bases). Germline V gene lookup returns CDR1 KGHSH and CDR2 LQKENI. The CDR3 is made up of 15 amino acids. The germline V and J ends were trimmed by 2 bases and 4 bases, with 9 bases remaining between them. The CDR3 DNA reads TGTGCCAGCTCACCAGGAGGGCTCGGGGCCAACGTCCTGACTTTC. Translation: CASSPGGLGANVLTF.

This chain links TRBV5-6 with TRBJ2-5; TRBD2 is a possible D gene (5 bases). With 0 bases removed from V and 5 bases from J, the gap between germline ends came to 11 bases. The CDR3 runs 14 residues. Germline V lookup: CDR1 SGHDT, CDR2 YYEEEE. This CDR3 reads CASSLGLALETQYF. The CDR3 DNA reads TGTGCCAGCAGCTTGGGGCTAGCTTTGGAGACCCAGTACTTC.

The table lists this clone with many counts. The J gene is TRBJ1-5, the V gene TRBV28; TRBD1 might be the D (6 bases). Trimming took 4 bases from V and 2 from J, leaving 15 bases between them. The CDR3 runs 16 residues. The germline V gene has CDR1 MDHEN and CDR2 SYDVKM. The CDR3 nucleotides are TGTGCCAGCAGTTCCCCCGACTCAGGGGGCAATCAGCCCCAGCATTTT. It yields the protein CASSSPDSGGNQPQHF.

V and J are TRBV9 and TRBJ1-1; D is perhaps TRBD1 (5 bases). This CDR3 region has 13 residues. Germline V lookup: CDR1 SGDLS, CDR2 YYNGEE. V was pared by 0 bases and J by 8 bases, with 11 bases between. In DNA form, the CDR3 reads TGTGCCAGCAGCGTAGCTGAACAGGCCGAAGCTTTCTTT. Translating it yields CASSVAEQAEAFF.

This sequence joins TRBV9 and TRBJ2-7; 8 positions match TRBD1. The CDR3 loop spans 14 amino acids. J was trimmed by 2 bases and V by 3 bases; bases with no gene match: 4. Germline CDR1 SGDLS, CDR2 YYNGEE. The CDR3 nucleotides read TGTGCCAGCAGCGCCGGGACAGGACCCTACGAGCAGTACTTC. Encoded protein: CASSAGTGPYEQYF. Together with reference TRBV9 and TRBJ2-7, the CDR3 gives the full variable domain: DSGVTQTPKHLITATGQRVTLRCSPRSGDLSVYWYQQSLDQGLQFLIQYYNGEERAKGNILERFSAQQFPDLHSELNLSSLELGDSALYFCASSAGTGPYEQYFGPGTRLTVT.

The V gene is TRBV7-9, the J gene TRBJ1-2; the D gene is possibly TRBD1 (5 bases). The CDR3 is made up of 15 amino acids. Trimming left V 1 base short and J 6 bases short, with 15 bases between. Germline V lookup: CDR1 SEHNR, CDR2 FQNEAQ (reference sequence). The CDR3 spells CASSLDSGRADGYTF. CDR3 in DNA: TGTGCCAGCAGCTTAGACTCAGGGAGGGCGGATGGCTACACCTTC. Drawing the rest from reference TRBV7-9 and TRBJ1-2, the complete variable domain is DTGVSQNPRHKITKRGQNVTFRCDPISEHNRLYWYRQTLGQGPEFLTYFQNEAQLEKSRLLSDRFSAERPKGSFSTLEIQRTEQGDSAMYLCASSLDSGRADGYTFGSGTRLTVV.

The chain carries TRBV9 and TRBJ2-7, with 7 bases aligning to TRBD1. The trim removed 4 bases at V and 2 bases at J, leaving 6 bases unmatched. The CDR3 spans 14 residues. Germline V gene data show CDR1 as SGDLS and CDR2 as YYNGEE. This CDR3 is CASSPRGQAYEQYF. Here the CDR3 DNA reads TGTGCCAGCAGCCCCCGAGGACAGGCCTACGAGCAGTACTTC.

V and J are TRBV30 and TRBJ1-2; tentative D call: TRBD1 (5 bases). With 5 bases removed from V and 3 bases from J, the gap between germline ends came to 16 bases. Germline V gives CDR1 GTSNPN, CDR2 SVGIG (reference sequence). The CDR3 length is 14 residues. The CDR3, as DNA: TGTGCCTGGGCTCGCGGGACTAATTACTATGGCTACACCTTC. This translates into CAWARGTNYYGYTF.

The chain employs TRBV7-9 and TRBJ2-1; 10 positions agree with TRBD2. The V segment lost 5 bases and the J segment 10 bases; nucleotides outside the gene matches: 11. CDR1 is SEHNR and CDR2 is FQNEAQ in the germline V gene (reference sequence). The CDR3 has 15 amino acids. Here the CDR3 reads CASSPLAGALYEQFF. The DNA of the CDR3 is TGTGCCAGCAGCCCTCTAGCGGGGGCCCTCTACGAGCAGTTCTTC.

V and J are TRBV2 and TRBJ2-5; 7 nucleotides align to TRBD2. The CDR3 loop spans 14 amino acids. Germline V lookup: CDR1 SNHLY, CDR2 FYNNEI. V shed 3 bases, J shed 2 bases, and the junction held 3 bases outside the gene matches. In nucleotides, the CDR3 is TGTGCCAGCAGTGAGGGGAGGGAGCAAGAGACCCAGTACTTC. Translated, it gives CASSEGREQETQYF. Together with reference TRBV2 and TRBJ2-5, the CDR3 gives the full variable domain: EPEVTQTPSHQVTQMGQEVILRCVPISNHLYFYWYRQILGQKVEFLVSFYNNEISEKSEIFDDQFSVERPDGSNFTLKIRSTKLEDSAMYFCASSEGREQETQYFGPGTRLLVL.

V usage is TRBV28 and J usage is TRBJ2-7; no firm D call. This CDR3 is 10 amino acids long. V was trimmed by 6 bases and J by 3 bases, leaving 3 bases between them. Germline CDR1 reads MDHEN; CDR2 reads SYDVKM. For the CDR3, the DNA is TGTGCCAGCAGCGTCTACGAGCAGTACTTC. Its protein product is CASSVYEQYF. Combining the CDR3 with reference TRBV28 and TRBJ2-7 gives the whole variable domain DVKVTQSSRYLVKRTGEKVFLECVQDMDHENMFWYRQDPGLGLRLIYFSYDVKMKEKGDIPEGYSVSREKKERFSLILESASTNQTSMYLCASSVYEQYFGPGTRLTVT.